This entry lists 17 T cell receptor beta chains sequenced from one sample in a study of PD-1 blockade in classical Hodgkin lymphoma. Repertoires were generated with immunoSEQ multiplex PCR, while TCRdb's copy carries only in-frame clones and drops some. This table holds around 100,000 clones, 90% found once. Time point described: cycle 4 day 1 (C4D1), after less than seven weeks of nivolumab. Each of the patients experienced relapse following autologous stem cell transplantation, and their brentuximab vedotin exposure differed. Sequencing was performed on peripheral blood mononuclear cells (PBMCs), taken before the fourth cycle of nivolumab. Source of these receptors: a human donor with classical Hodgkin lymphoma.

This clone was detected only once. CDR3 amino acids: CASSPTSVNTGELFF. The CDR3, as DNA: TGTGCCAGCAGCCCGACTAGCGTAAACACCGGGGAGCTGTTTTTT. The rearrangement uses TRBV6-5 and TRBJ2-2, with TRBD2 matching over 8 bases. The CDR3 totals 15 residues. The V gene end was trimmed by 6 bases and the J gene end by 2 bases; junction bases not matched to a gene: 5. CDR1 and CDR2 from the germline V gene are MNHEY and SVGAGI.

The rearrangement links TRBV12-5 to TRBJ1-2; 9 positions agree with TRBD1. Germline CDR1 and CDR2: LGHNT and FRNRAP. The CDR3 length is 14 residues. Trimming took 10 bases from V and 2 from J; bases not matched to a gene: 8. The CDR3 here is CATMTGGTNYGYTF. In nucleotides, the CDR3 is TGTGCTACCATGACAGGGGGTACCAACTATGGCTACACCTTC.

This chain joins TRBV5-4 and TRBJ2-7; 9 nucleotides agree with TRBD1. CDR1 is SGHNT, CDR2 YYREEE, per germline (reference sequence). The CDR3 runs to 15 residues. V was clipped by 6 bases and J by 1 base; unmatched bases: 8. This chain's CDR3 is CASNRGTGTSYEQYF. CDR3 in DNA: TGTGCCAGCAACCGGGGGACAGGGACGTCCTACGAGCAGTACTTC.

The V call is TRBV30, the J call TRBJ1-5; D might be TRBD1 (5 bases). V was cut by 2 bases and J by 4 bases, with 15 bases left in between. The germline V gene has CDR1 GTSNPN and CDR2 SVGIG (reference sequence). The CDR3 is 15 residues long. The CDR3 is CAWSILGLPNQPQHF. The CDR3 DNA follows: TGTGCCTGGAGTATTTTGGGACTGCCAAATCAGCCCCAGCATTTT.

The rearrangement links TRBV6-5 to TRBJ1-2; possibly TRBD1 for D (5 bases). V shed 0 bases and J shed 4 bases, with 15 bases lying between them. The CDR3 runs 16 residues. Germline V CDR1 and CDR2: MNHEY, SVGAGI. CDR3 sequence reads: CASSYSYSGLGYGYTF. CDR3 in DNA: TGTGCCAGCAGTTACTCGTATTCGGGGCTCGGCTATGGCTACACCTTC.

V gene TRBV7-9 combines with J gene TRBJ2-1; weak D call: TRBD2 (7 bases). Trimming removed 5 bases from V and 3 bases from J, with 17 bases in between. This CDR3 has 16 amino acids. Germline V lookup: CDR1 SEHNR, CDR2 FQNEAQ (reference sequence). CDR3 DNA: TGTGCCAGCAGCCTTCAGGGAGGGGGTTTCTACAATGAGCAGTTCTTC. This gives the protein CASSLQGGGFYNEQFF. Drawing the rest from reference TRBV7-9 and TRBJ2-1, the complete variable domain is DTGVSQNPRHKITKRGQNVTFRCDPISEHNRLYWYRQTLGQGPEFLTYFQNEAQLEKSRLLSDRFSAERPKGSFSTLEIQRTEQGDSAMYLCASSLQGGGFYNEQFFGPGTRLTVL.

This chain uses TRBV7-9 with TRBJ1-3; no definite D call. CDR3 length: 12 residues. CDR1 and CDR2 from the germline V gene are SEHNR and FQNEAQ (reference sequence). Trimming cost V 5 bases and J 4 bases, with 6 bases left between them. CDR3 amino acids: CASSPQGNTIYF. In nucleotides, the CDR3 is TGTGCCAGCAGCCCACAGGGAAACACCATATATTTT.

The chain recombines TRBV6-4 with TRBJ2-5; D not certain. Per the germline V gene, CDR1 is MRHNA and CDR2 is SNTAGT. The CDR3 extends over 12 amino acids. Trimming stripped 6 bases from V and 5 bases from J, with 10 bases between. CDR3: CASRTARETQYF. DNA for the CDR3: TGTGCCAGCAGGACGGCCCGGGAGACCCAGTACTTC.

This clone was recorded only once. The genes are TRBV7-9 and TRBJ1-2, with D possibly TRBD1 on 6 matching bases. The germline V gene has CDR1 SEHNR and CDR2 FQNEAQ (reference sequence). Between the trimmed V and J ends, which lost 1 base and 0 bases, there was a span of 12 bases. The CDR3 has 16 residues. CDR3 bases: TGTGCCAGCAGCTTAGGAGGGGGACTAGCTAACTATGGCTACACCTTC. This gives the protein CASSLGGGLANYGYTF.

J is TRBJ1-2 and V is TRBV5-6; 9 positions match TRBD1. Germline V gene sequence: CDR1 SGHDT, CDR2 YYEEEE. Losses at the gene ends were 0 bases for V and 4 bases for J; bases not matched to a gene: 4. CDR3 length: 15 residues. The CDR3 DNA is TGTGCCAGCAGCTTGGATACAGGGGGCCCCTATGGCTACACCTTC. This encodes CASSLDTGGPYGYTF.

The genes are TRBV11-2 and TRBJ1-2; 11 bases fit TRBD1. Germline assignment: CDR1 SGHAT and CDR2 FQNNGV. The CDR3 totals 15 residues. Trimming cost V 2 bases and J 7 bases; bases outside gene matches: 6. The CDR3 bases are TGTGCCAGCAGCTTACTGGGACAGGGGGTAGGTGGCTACACCTTC. Encoded protein: CASSLLGQGVGGYTF.

J is TRBJ1-2 and V is TRBV30; TRBD1 aligns across 7 bases. There are 12 residues in the CDR3. V was clipped by 1 base and J by 12 bases; unmatched bases: 8. Germline CDR1 reads GTSNPN; CDR2 reads SVGIG (reference sequence). The CDR3 coding sequence is TGTGCCTGGAGTGAAGACAGGGAAGTAGACACCTTC. It is translated as CAWSEDREVDTF.

V and J are TRBV19 and TRBJ1-5; a weak D match, TRBD1 (5 bases). This CDR3 spans 15 amino acids. Germline loops: CDR1 LNHDA, CDR2 SQIVND (reference sequence). Written as DNA, the CDR3 is TGTGCTTCTTTAGGGGCAGGGTGGGGGAATCAGCCCCAGCATTTT. As protein: CASLGAGWGNQPQHF.

This clone was seen just once. CDR3: CASSPQQEPNTEAFF. The DNA of the CDR3 is TGTGCCAGCTCACCACAACAGGAGCCGAACACTGAAGCTTTCTTT. This sequence joins TRBV18 and TRBJ1-1, with a possible D match to TRBD1 (5 bases). Per germline, CDR1 KGHSH and CDR2 LQKENI. V lost 1 base to trimming and J lost 1 base, with 10 bases between them. This CDR3 spans 15 amino acids.

The chain recombines TRBV5-6 with TRBJ2-3; D could derive from TRBD1 or TRBD2 (5 bases each). Germline assignment: CDR1 SGHDT and CDR2 YYEEEE. The CDR3 has 16 residues. V dropped 4 bases and J dropped 2 bases, with 17 bases sitting between them. CDR3 nucleotide sequence: TGTGCCAGCAGCGATGCCAGGGACGCCGACACAGATACGCAGTATTTT. This codes for CASSDARDADTDTQYF.

V and J are TRBV18 and TRBJ2-5; the match to TRBD1 covers 10 bases. This CDR3 contains 14 residues. Germline loops: CDR1 KGHSH, CDR2 LQKENI. V dropped 1 base and J dropped 5; count of bases not matched to a gene: 1. Here the CDR3 DNA reads TGTGCCAGCTCACCACAGACAGGGGGCGAGACCCAGTACTTC. It codes for CASSPQTGGETQYF.

This chain connects TRBV25-1 to TRBJ1-5; D unresolved. Per the germline V gene, CDR1 is MGHDK and CDR2 is SYGVNS. Trimming stripped 5 bases from V and 4 bases from J, with 12 bases between. The CDR3 runs to 14 residues. This CDR3 reads CASSYGIGNQPQHF. The CDR3 bases are TGTGCCAGCAGTTATGGTATAGGGAATCAGCCCCAGCATTTT.